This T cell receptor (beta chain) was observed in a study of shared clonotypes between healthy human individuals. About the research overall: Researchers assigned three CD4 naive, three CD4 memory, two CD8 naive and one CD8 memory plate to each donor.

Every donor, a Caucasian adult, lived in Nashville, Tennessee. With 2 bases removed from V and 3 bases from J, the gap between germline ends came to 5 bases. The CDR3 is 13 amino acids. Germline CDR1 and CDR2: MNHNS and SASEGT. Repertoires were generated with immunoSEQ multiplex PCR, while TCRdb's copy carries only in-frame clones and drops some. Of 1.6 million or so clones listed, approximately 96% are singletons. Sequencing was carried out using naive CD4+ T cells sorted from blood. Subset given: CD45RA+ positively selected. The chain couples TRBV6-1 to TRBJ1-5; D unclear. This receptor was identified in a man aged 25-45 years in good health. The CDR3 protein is CASSESHNQPQHF. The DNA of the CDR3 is TGTGCCAGCAGTGAATCACACAATCAGCCCCAGCATTTT.